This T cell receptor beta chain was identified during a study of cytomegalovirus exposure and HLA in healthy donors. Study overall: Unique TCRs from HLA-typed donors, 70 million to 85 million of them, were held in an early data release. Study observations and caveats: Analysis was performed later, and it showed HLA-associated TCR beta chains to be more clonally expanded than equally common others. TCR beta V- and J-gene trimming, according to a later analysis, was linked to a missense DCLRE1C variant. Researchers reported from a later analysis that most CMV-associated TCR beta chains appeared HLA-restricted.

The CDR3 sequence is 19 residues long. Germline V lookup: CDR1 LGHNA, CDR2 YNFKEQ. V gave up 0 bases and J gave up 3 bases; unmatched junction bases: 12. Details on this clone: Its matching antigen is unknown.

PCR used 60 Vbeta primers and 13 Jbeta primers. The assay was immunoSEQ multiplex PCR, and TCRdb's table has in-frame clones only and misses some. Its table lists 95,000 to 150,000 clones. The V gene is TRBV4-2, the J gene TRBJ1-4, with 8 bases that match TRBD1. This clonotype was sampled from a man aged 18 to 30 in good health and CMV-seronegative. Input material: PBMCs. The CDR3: CASSQDSNQGAGANEKLFF. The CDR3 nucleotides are TGTGCCAGCAGCCAAGATAGTAACCAGGGGGCTGGGGCTAATGAAAAACTGTTTTTT.